These 16 T cell receptor beta chains share one sample of origin, sequenced in a study of shared clonotypes between healthy human individuals. The assay was immunoSEQ multiplex PCR, and TCRdb's table has in-frame clones only and misses some. The sample consists of about 2.4 million clones, 93% of them appearing once. The source material was naive CD4+ T cells from PBMCs. Regarding subset: CD45RA+ positively selected. Source of these receptors: a man aged 18 to 30 in good health. Some clones in this sample may be carry-over from other donors' samples.

The chain carries TRBV7-3 and TRBJ2-3; 8 bases are a match to TRBD2. With V trimmed by 1 base and J by 6 bases, 9 bases remained unmatched. In germline, CDR1 is SGHTA, CDR2 FQGTGA. This CDR3 is 16 amino acids long. The chain's CDR3 is CASSLIPSVAGDTQYF. In DNA, the CDR3 is TGTGCCAGCAGCTTAATCCCGTCGGTAGCGGGGGATACGCAGTATTTT.

The rearrangement joins TRBV29-1 to TRBJ2-7, with 9 bases aligning to TRBD1. Trimming at V came to 6 bases and at J to 5 bases, leaving 11 bases not matched to a gene. The CDR3 is made up of 14 amino acids. CDR1 SQVTM and CDR2 ANQGSEA come from the germline V gene. This CDR3 is CSVQPLGTGNEQYF. The DNA for the CDR3 is TGCAGCGTCCAACCCCTTGGGACAGGGAACGAGCAGTACTTC.

As regards this clone: This same CDR3 is encoded by further DNA sequences in the sample. The chain joins TRBV5-1 to TRBJ2-7; TRBD1 matches at 7 bases. This CDR3 is 13 amino acids long. V lost 4 bases and J lost 3; bases outside the gene matches: 4. Germline CDR1 and CDR2: SGHRS and YFSETQ. The CDR3: CASSLTGDYEQYF. The DNA of the CDR3 is TGCGCCAGCAGCCTTACAGGGGACTACGAGCAGTACTTC.

The V call is TRBV7-8, the J call TRBJ2-7; 7 positions match TRBD2. V lost 5 bases to trimming and J lost 2 bases; unmatched junction nucleotides: 6. CDR3 length: 14 amino acids. Germline lookup yields CDR1 SGHVS and CDR2 FQNEAQ. CDR3 protein: CASSGSGPTYEQYF. CDR3 nucleotides: TGTGCCAGCAGCGGTAGCGGGCCCACCTACGAGCAGTACTTC. Together with reference TRBV7-8 and TRBJ2-7, the CDR3 gives the full variable domain: GAGVSQSPRYKVAKRGQDVALRCDPISGHVSLFWYQQALGQGPEFLTYFQNEAQLDKSGLPSDRFFAERPEGSVSTLKIQRTQQEDSAVYLCASSGSGPTYEQYFGPGTRLTVT.

The chain is built from TRBV5-4 and TRBJ2-7; the D gene could be TRBD1 or TRBD2 (5 bases each). Deletions cut 0 bases from V and 7 bases from J, with 14 bases between. Germline assignment: CDR1 SGHNT and CDR2 YYREEE (reference sequence). The CDR3 is made up of 14 amino acids. The CDR3 region has the DNA TGTGCCAGCAGCTTGGAGGGGACCCCTACGGAGCAGTACTTC. Translation: CASSLEGTPTEQYF.

The V call is TRBV11-1, the J call TRBJ2-3; D uncertain. V shed 2 bases and J shed 0 bases, with 9 bases lying between them. CDR3 length: 15 residues. Germline-derived CDR1 and CDR2 are SGHAT and FQDESV (reference sequence). The chain's CDR3 is CASSLSDRSTDTQYF. CDR3 nucleotide sequence: TGTGCCAGCAGCTTAAGTGACCGGAGCACAGATACGCAGTATTTT.

The chain couples TRBV18 to TRBJ2-7, with a weak D call TRBD2 (6 bases). The V end was cut by 2 bases, the J end by 0 bases, with 14 bases between. The CDR3 consists of 16 residues. The germline V gene has CDR1 KGHSH and CDR2 LQKENI. CDR3 region: CASSPFGRDLSYEQYF. Here the CDR3 DNA reads TGTGCCAGCTCACCATTTGGGCGGGATCTCTCCTACGAGCAGTACTTC.

This clone was counted a few times. V usage is TRBV7-2 and J usage is TRBJ2-1; D ambiguous. The CDR3 spans 15 residues. CDR1 is SGHTA, CDR2 FQGNSA, per germline. V gave up 2 bases and J gave up 2 bases, with 10 bases separating them. The CDR3 nucleotides read TGTGCCAGCAGCTTAAAGGGTGGTCCCTACAATGAGCAGTTCTTC. As protein: CASSLKGGPYNEQFF.

The V gene is TRBV2, the J gene TRBJ2-5; 8 bases are shared with TRBD2. V trimming: 3 bases; J trimming: 1 base; junction bases outside the gene matches: 4. CDR1 and CDR2 from the germline V gene are SNHLY and FYNNEI. The CDR3 loop spans 15 amino acids. CDR3 nucleotides: TGTGCCAGCAGTGACAGCGGGAGCCCCCAAGAGACCCAGTACTTC. It translates to CASSDSGSPQETQYF.

The chain combines TRBV28 with TRBJ2-5, with 12 bases fitting TRBD1. There are 16 residues in the CDR3. The V and J ends lost 0 bases and 6 bases, in that order; junction bases with no gene match: 5. The germline V gene encodes CDR1 MDHEN and CDR2 SYDVKM. CDR3 residues: CASSLWGTGGAKTQYF. The CDR3 DNA follows: TGTGCCAGCAGTTTATGGGGGACAGGGGGCGCAAAGACCCAGTACTTC.

A remark on this clone: This CDR3 is also generated by other DNA sequences in the sample. This rearrangement joins TRBV5-1 to TRBJ2-3, with 11 bases fitting TRBD2. With 0 bases clipped from V and 6 bases from J, the junction kept 3 bases outside the gene matches. Germline V gives CDR1 SGHRS, CDR2 YFSETQ. The CDR3 totals 15 residues. The CDR3 sequence: CASSLVAGGRDTQYF. In DNA form, the CDR3 reads TGCGCCAGCAGCTTGGTAGCGGGAGGGCGGGATACGCAGTATTTT.

J is TRBJ2-7 and V is TRBV2, with D possibly TRBD2 on 5 matching bases. The CDR3 length is 11 residues. CDR1 and CDR2 from the germline V gene are SNHLY and FYNNEI. V was clipped by 5 bases and J by 7 bases, with 9 bases between them. CDR3 protein: CASSLLEEQYF. CDR3 nucleotide sequence: TGTGCCAGCAGTTTACTAGAGGAGCAGTACTTC.

V is TRBV27 and J is TRBJ1-5; the D gene is possibly TRBD1 (6 bases). Germline lookup yields CDR1 MNHEY and CDR2 SMNVEV (reference sequence). V was trimmed by 4 bases and J by 4 bases, leaving 14 bases between them. The CDR3 spans 15 residues. The CDR3 loop reads CASSSQGRGNQPQHF. CDR3 bases: TGTGCCAGCAGTTCTCAGGGGAGAGGAAATCAGCCCCAGCATTTT.

The gene calls are TRBV11-2 and TRBJ2-7; D uncertain. Trimming cost V 3 bases and J 2 bases, with 8 bases left between them. This CDR3 has 13 amino acids. Per the germline V gene, CDR1 is SGHAT and CDR2 is FQNNGV. The CDR3 is CASSFPETYEQYF. The CDR3 region has the DNA TGTGCCAGCAGCTTTCCCGAGACCTACGAGCAGTACTTC.

This sequence joins TRBV7-8 and TRBJ2-5; 9 bases match TRBD1. This CDR3 region has 15 residues. J lost 5 bases, V lost 1 base, and 5 bases had no gene match. Per the germline V gene, CDR1 is SGHVS and CDR2 is FQNEAQ. Here the CDR3 DNA reads TGTGCCAGCAGCTTAGGTGACAGGGGGACGGAGACCCAGTACTTC. Translated, it gives CASSLGDRGTETQYF.

The chain is built from TRBV20-1 and TRBJ1-2; D not certain. V lost 6 bases, J lost 8 bases, and 10 bases lay in between. The CDR3 consists of 10 residues. Looked up from germline, CDR1 is DFQATT and CDR2 is SNEGSKA (reference sequence). The CDR3 sequence is CSAYLVGYTF. For the CDR3, the DNA is TGCAGTGCGTACCTTGTAGGCTACACCTTC.